Below, 10 T cell receptor beta chains from the same sample are listed, as sequenced in a study of spatial heterogeneity in lung cancer (dated by TCRdb to between 2018 and 2020). Library generation was performed with 5' RACE. TCRdb names NextSeq 500 as the instrument used. TCRdb took the public reads, trimmed them with fastp at Q25, ran MiXCR for clone calling and kept in-frame beta chains. Each CDR3 protein appears once, grouped with its most common genes and DNA. This sample comprises 90,000 to 95,000 distinct CDR3 sequences, about an eighth of them detected only once. Clones ranked in the top ten supply roughly 39% of the sample. The sample's time point label is to be understood as: sample taken at primary tumor resection. The starting material was PBMCs, obtained at surgery. The receptors stem from a male donor with early-stage non-small cell lung cancer.

The chain couples TRBV20-1 to TRBJ2-5, with 10 bases identical to TRBD1. The CDR3 runs 16 residues. V dropped 6 bases and J dropped 5; count of bases not matched to a gene: 15. Germline V gene data show CDR1 as DFQATT and CDR2 as SNEGSKA (reference sequence). The CDR3 region is CSAEMRQGAVIETQYF. DNA for the CDR3: TGCAGTGCCGAAATGAGACAGGGGGCGGTGATCGAGACCCAGTACTTC.

This clonotype was detected only a few times. This sequence joins TRBV6-6 and TRBJ1-2; maybe TRBD1 (5 bases). Germline lookup yields CDR1 MNHNY and CDR2 SVGAGI (reference sequence). Trimming took 2 bases from V and 4 from J, leaving 11 bases between them. The CDR3 has 14 amino acids. The CDR3 sequence: CASSYPQGFYGYTF. CDR3 in DNA: TGTGCCAGCAGTTACCCTCAGGGCTTCTATGGCTACACCTTC.

This chain uses TRBV5-8 with TRBJ1-1; no clear D gene. Germline V gene sequence: CDR1 SGHTS, CDR2 YDEGEE. V was clipped by 4 bases and J by 0 bases, with 13 bases between them. The CDR3 has 15 residues. The CDR3: CASSLSPGMNTEAFF. CDR3 in DNA: TGTGCCAGCAGCCTGAGCCCGGGCATGAACACTGAAGCTTTCTTT.

V and J are TRBV20-1 and TRBJ2-1, with D perhaps matching TRBD1 (5 bases). Germline CDR1 reads DFQATT; CDR2 reads SNEGSKA (reference sequence). This CDR3 comprises 14 residues. Deletions cut 5 bases from V and 4 bases from J, with 15 bases between. The CDR3 spells CSASWGLGYNEQFF. The CDR3 nucleotides read TGCAGTGCTTCCTGGGGCCTGGGGTACAATGAGCAGTTCTTC.

The J gene is TRBJ1-2, the V gene TRBV7-8; D is undetermined. CDR1 and CDR2 from the germline V gene are SGHVS and FQNEAQ. The CDR3 spans 13 residues. V lost 3 bases to trimming and J lost 1 base, with 6 bases between them. CDR3 DNA sequence: TGTGCCAGCAGCTTGGGGAATAACTATGGCTACACCTTC. Protein sequence: CASSLGNNYGYTF.

At least ten counts were recorded for this clonotype. The rearrangement joins TRBV20-1 to TRBJ2-5, with TRBD1 identical over 8 bases. CDR1 and CDR2 (germline): DFQATT, SNEGSKA (reference sequence). V lost 5 bases and J lost 6; bases outside the gene matches: 11. The CDR3 runs 14 residues. This CDR3 is CSAPRTGSSQTQYF. Written as DNA, the CDR3 is TGCAGTGCTCCTCGGACAGGGTCAAGCCAGACCCAGTACTTC.

This clonotype was seen repeatedly, ten times or more. The chain employs TRBV15 and TRBJ2-2; a possible D gene is TRBD1 (5 bases). The germline V and J ends were trimmed by 0 bases and 3 bases, with 5 bases remaining between them. The CDR3 spans 14 residues. Germline CDR1 is LNHNV and CDR2 is YYDKDF (reference sequence). The CDR3 region is CATSRDRDTGELFF. CDR3 nucleotide sequence: TGTGCCACCAGCAGAGACAGGGACACCGGGGAGCTGTTTTTT.

This clonotype has ten or more counts. The chain has TRBV11-1 and TRBJ2-3; D remains unclear. This CDR3 spans 14 amino acids. The V end was cut by 0 bases, the J end by 0 bases, with 4 bases between. CDR1 is SGHAT and CDR2 is FQDESV in the germline V gene (reference sequence). DNA for the CDR3: TGTGCCAGCAGCTTAGCGGTGAGCACAGATACGCAGTATTTT. It codes for CASSLAVSTDTQYF.

This clonotype was recorded many times. The rearrangement uses TRBV7-2 and TRBJ2-5, with no clear D. With 2 bases removed from V and 2 bases from J, the gap between germline ends came to 6 bases. Looked up from germline, CDR1 is SGHTA and CDR2 is FQGNSA. The CDR3 extends over 13 amino acids. The CDR3 is CASSLKRQETQYF. The CDR3 DNA follows: TGTGCCAGCAGCTTAAAGAGGCAAGAGACCCAGTACTTC.

V is TRBV29-1 and J is TRBJ2-5; D not resolved. This CDR3 region has 12 residues. From germline, CDR1 is SQVTM and CDR2 ANQGSEA. The germline V and J ends were trimmed by 0 bases and 7 bases, with 9 bases remaining between them. This chain's CDR3 is CSVEDLPGTQYF. DNA of the CDR3: TGCAGCGTTGAAGATCTTCCGGGGACCCAGTACTTC.